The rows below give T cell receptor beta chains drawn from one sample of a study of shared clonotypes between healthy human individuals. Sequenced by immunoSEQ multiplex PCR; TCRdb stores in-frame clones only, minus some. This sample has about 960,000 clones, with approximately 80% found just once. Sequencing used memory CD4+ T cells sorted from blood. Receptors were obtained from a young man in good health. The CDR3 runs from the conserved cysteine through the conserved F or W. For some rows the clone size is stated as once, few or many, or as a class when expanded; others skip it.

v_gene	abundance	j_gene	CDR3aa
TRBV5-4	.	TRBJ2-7	CASSPQGHEQYF
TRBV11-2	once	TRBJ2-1	CASSLGRASGRYNEQFF
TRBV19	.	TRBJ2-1	CASRTSGQLRTNEQFF
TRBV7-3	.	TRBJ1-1	CASSSTGGFMNTEAFF
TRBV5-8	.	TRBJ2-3	CASRLTSTDTQYF
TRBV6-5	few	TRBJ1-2	CASRTGTAYGYTF
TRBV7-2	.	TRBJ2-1	CASSSRDRMGNEQFF
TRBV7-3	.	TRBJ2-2	CASSLRGANTGELFF
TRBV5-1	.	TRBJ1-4	CASSWGQGRGTNEKLFF
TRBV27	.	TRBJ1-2	CASSQPKTAWHGYTF
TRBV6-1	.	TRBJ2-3	CASSGVGKSTDTQYF
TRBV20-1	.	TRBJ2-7	CSAENIGEQYF
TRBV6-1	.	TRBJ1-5	CASSELGQVGNLARPQHF
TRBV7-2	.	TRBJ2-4	CASSSKGPGGSKNIQYF
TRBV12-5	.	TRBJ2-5	CASGLETGLAGEETQYF
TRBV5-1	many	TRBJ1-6	CASSTGQGGHSPLHF
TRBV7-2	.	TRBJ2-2	CASSARKGAGGELFF
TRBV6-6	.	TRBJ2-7	CASSPTGPSEQYF
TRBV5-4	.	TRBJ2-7	CASSPGTVYNYEQYF
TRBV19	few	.	CASGTSGGYEQYF
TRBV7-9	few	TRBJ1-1	CASSLLGNTEAFF
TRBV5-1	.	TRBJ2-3	CASSLARDSGTDTQYF
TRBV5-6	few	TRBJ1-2	CASSLLGGNGYTF
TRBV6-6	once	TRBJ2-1	CASQQSSYNEQFF
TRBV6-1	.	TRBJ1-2	CASSEQQGSASGYTF
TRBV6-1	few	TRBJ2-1	CASSEYSGSYNEQFF
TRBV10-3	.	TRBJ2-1	CAISGDRPGGYNEQFF
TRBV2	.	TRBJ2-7	CASRPSGGGHEQYF
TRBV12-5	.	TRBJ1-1	CASAEAPGQKNTEAFF
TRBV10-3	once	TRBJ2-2	CAISERGTPTGELFF
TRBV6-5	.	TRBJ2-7	CATKTLSHSYEQYF
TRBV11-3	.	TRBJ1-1	CASSQTERGTEAFF
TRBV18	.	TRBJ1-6	CASSPEGRSPLHF
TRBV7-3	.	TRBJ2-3	CASSLGRGVTRDTQYF
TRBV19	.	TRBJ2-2	CASSTHRGPGELFF
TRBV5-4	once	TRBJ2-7	CASSPRTSGSYEQYF
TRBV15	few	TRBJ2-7	CATSRSRGALGEQYF
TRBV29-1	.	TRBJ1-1	CSVGTQEGFTEAFF
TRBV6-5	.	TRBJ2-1	CASSYSSGNNEQFF
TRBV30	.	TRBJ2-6	CAWTQGASSGANVLTF
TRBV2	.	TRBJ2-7	CASRDNRGLYEQYF